The sequence of this T cell receptor beta chain was determined in a study of CD8 T cells in ankylosing spondylitis. Study-level findings and limits: A TCR beta motif of under ten highly homologous variants appeared characteristic of ankylosing spondylitis blood.

This clonotype has ten or more counts. Its antigen is unknown. TCRdb redid the calling of the 5' RACE reads with MiXCR, one entry per CDR3 protein. The data contain about 750,000 distinct CDR3 sequences, 15% to 20% of them singletons. The germline V gene encodes CDR1 MGHRA and CDR2 YSYEKL. V gave up 1 base and J gave up 1 base; unmatched junction bases: 14. The CDR3 is 21 amino acids. Sequencing used blood, either unsorted or a sorted T cell fraction (not recorded which). The clonotype was recovered from a male donor with ankylosing spondylitis. The genes are TRBV4-1 and TRBJ2-3; 13 bases agree with TRBD2. The CDR3 protein is CASSQGFRTSGSDRGTDTQYF. The CDR3 DNA reads as TGCGCCAGCAGCCAAGGTTTTAGGACTAGCGGGAGTGATCGGGGCACAGATACGCAGTATTTT.